This T cell receptor (beta chain) was sequenced for a study of tumour-infiltrating T cells in Burkitt lymphoma. Whole-study context: All epidemiological Burkitt lymphoma subtypes were represented in the cohort. Overall and progression-free survival were predicted by productive clonality.

CDR1 and CDR2 from the germline V gene are ENHRY and SYGVKD. Trimming stripped 6 bases from V and 0 bases from J, with 9 bases between. The CDR3 has 14 residues. This clone has more than one count but fewer than ten. Repertoires were generated with immunoSEQ multiplex PCR, while TCRdb's copy carries only in-frame clones and drops some. Of about 1,200 clones in the sample, 30% to 40% were seen once. Sequencing was done on a sample of tumor tissue. This chain joins TRBV10-3 and TRBJ2-1; D could derive from TRBD1 or TRBD2 (6 bases each). The source is a human donor with Burkitt lymphoma. The CDR3: CAIREGDSYNEQFF. Written as DNA, the CDR3 is TGTGCCATCAGGGAGGGGGACTCCTACAATGAGCAGTTCTTC.